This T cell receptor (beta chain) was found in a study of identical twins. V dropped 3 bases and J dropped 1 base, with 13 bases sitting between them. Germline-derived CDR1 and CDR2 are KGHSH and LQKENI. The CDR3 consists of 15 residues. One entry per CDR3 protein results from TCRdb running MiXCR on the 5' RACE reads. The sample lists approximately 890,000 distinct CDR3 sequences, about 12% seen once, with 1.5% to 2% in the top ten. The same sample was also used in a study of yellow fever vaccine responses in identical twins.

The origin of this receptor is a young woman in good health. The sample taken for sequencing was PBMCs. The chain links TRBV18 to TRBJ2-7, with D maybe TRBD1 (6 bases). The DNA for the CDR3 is TGTGCCAGCTCACCGACGGACAGCTCTTCCTACGAGCAGTACTTC. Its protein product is CASSPTDSSSYEQYF. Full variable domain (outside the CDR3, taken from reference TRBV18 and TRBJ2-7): NAGVMQNPRHLVRRRGQEARLRCSPMKGHSHVYWYRQLPEEGLKFMVYLQKENIIDESGMPKERFSAEFPKEGPSILRIQQVVRGDSAAYFCASSPTDSSSYEQYFGPGTRLTVT.